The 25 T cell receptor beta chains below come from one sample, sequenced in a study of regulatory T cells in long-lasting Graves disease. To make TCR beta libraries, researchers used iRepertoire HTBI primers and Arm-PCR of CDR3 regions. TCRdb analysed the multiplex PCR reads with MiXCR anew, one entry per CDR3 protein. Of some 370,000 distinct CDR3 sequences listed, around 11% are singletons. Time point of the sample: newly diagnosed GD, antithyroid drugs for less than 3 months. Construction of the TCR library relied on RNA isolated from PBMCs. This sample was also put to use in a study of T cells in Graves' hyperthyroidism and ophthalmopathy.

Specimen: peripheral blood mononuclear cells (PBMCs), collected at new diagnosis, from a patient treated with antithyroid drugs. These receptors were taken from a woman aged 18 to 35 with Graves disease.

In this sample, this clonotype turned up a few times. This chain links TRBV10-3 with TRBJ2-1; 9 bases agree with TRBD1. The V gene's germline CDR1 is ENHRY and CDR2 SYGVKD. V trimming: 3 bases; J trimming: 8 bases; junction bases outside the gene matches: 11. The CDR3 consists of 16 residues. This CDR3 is CAISETGTGPRDEQFF. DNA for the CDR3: TGTGCCATCAGTGAAACCGGGACAGGGCCTCGGGATGAGCAGTTCTTC.

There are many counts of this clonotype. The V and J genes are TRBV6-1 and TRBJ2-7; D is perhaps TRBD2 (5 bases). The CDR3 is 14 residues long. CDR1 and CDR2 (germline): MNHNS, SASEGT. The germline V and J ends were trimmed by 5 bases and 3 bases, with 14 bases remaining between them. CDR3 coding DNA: TGTGCCAGCAGTACCACGGAGGACGGCTACGAGCAGTACTTC. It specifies CASSTTEDGYEQYF.

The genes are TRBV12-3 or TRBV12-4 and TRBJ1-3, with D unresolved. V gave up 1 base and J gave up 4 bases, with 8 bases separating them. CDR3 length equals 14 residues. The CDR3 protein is CASSLGAGGNTIYF. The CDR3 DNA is TGTGCCAGCAGTTTAGGGGCGGGGGGAAACACCATATATTTT.

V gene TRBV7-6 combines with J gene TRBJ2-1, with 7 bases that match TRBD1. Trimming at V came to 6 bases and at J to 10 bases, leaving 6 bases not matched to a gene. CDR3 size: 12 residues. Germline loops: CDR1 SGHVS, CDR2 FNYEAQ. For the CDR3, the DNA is TGTGCCAGCAGTCTAACAGGGGAGGAGCAGTTCTTC. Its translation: CASSLTGEEQFF.

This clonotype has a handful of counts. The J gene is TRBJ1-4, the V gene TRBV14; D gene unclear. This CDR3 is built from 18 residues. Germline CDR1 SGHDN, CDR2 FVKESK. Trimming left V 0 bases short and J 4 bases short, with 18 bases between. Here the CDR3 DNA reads TGTGCCAGCAGCCAAGATCTGGGGTTTCTGGACCGTAATGAAAAACTGTTTTTT. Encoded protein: CASSQDLGFLDRNEKLFF.

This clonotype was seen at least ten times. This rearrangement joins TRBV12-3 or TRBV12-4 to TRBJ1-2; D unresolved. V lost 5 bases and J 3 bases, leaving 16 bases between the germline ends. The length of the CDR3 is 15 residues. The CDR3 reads CASSHRRAAHYGYTF. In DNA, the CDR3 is TGTGCCAGCAGTCACCGGCGGGCAGCTCACTATGGCTACACCTTC.

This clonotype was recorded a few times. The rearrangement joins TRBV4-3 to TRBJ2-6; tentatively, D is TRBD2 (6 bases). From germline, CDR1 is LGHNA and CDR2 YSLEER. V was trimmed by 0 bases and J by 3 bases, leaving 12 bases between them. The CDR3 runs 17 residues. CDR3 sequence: CASSQDGVRDGANVLTF. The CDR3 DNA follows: TGCGCCAGCAGCCAAGATGGGGTGCGGGATGGGGCCAACGTCCTGACTTTC.

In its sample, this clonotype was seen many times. This chain's CDR3 is CASSDFGNTEAFF. The CDR3 region has the DNA TGTGCCAGCAGTGATTTTGGAAACACTGAAGCTTTCTTT. V gene TRBV2 combines with J gene TRBJ1-1; D is unclear. V was trimmed by 3 bases and J by 2 bases, leaving 7 bases between them. The CDR3 loop spans 13 amino acids. CDR1 is SNHLY, CDR2 FYNNEI, per germline.

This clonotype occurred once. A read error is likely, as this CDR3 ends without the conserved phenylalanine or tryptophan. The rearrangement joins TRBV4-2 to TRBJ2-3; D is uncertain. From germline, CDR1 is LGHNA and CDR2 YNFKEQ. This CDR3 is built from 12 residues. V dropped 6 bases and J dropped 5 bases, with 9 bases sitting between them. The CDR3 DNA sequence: TGTGCCAGCAGATCTCTAGGAGATACGCAGTATTAT. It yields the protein CASRSLGDTQYY.

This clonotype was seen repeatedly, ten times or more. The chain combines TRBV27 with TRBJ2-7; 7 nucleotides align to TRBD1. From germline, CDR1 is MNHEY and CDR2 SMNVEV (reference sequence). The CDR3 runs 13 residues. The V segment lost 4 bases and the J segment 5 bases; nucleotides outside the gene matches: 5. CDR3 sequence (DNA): TGTGCCAGCAGTTCTACAGGGGAACACGAGCAGTACTTC. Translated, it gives CASSSTGEHEQYF.

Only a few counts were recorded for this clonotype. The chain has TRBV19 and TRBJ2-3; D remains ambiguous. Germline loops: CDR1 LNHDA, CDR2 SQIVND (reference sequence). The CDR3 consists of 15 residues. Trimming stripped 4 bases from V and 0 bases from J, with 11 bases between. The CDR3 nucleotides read TGTGCCAGTAGTAGGGTGGTGGGGAGCACAGATACGCAGTATTTT. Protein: CASSRVVGSTDTQYF.

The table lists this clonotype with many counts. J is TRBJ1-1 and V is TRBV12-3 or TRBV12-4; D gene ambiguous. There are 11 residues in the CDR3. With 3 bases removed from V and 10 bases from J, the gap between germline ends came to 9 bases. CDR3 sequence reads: CASSLGPPAFF. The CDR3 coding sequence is TGTGCCAGCAGTTTGGGCCCCCCAGCTTTCTTT.

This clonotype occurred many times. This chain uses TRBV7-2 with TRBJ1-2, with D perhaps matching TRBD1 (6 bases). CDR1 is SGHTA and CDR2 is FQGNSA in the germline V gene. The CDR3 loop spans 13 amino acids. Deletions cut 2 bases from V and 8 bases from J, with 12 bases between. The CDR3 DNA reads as TGTGCCAGCAGCTTACCTGGGAGGGGGGGCTACACCTTC. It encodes CASSLPGRGGYTF.

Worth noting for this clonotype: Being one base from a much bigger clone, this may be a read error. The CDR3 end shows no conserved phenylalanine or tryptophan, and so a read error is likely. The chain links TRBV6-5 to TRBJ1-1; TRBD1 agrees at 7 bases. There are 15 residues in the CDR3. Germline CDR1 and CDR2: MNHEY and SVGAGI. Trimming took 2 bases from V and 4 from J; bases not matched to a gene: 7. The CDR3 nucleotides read TGTGCCAGCAGTTACGGTGTCGACAGGGCCACTGAAGCTTTCCTT. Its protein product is CASSYGVDRATEAFL.

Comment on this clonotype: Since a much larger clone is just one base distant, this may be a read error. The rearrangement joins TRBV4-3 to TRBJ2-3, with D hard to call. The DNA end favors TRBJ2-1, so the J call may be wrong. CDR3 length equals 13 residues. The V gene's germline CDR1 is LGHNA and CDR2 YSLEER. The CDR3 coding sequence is TGCGCCAGCAGCCAAGATGGCGCGAATGGGCAGTTCTTC. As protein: CASSQDGANGQFF.

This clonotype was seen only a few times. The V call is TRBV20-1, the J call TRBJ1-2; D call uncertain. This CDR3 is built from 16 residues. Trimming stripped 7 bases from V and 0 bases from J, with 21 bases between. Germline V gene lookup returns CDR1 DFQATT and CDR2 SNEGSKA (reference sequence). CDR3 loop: CSVGEIVQAANYGYTF. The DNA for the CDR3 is TGCAGTGTAGGAGAGATAGTGCAGGCCGCTAACTATGGCTACACCTTC.

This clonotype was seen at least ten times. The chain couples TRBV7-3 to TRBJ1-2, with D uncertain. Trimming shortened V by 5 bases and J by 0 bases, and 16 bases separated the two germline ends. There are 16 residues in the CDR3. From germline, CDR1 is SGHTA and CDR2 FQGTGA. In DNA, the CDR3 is TGTGCCAGCAGCCCCGGTAGTTCTCCCCCTAACTATGGCTACACCTTC. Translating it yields CASSPGSSPPNYGYTF.

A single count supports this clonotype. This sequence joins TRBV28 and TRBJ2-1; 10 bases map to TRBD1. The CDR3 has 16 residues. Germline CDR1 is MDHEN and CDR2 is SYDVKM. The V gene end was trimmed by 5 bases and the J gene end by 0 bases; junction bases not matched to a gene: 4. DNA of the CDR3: TGTGCCAGCAGTGTCCGGGACAGGGGCTCCTACAATGAGCAGTTCTTC. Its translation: CASSVRDRGSYNEQFF.

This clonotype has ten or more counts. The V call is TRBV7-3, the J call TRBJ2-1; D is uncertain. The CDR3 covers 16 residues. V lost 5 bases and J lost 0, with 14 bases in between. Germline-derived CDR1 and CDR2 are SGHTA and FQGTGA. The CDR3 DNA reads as TGTGCCAGCAGCGAAGACCTTACGGCCTCCTACAATGAGCAGTTCTTC. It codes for CASSEDLTASYNEQFF. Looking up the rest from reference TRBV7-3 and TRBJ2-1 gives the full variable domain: GAGVSQTPSNKVTEKGKYVELRCDPISGHTALYWYRQSLGQGPEFLIYFQGTGAADDSGLPNDRFFAVRPEGSVSTLKIQRTERGDSAVYLCASSEDLTASYNEQFFGPGTRLTVL.

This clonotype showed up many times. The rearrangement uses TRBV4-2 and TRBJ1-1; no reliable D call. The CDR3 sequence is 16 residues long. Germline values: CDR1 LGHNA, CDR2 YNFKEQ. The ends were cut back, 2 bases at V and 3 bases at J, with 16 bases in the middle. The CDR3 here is CASSQPTVRADTEAFF. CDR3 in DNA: TGTGCCAGCAGCCAACCTACGGTTAGGGCGGACACTGAAGCTTTCTTT.

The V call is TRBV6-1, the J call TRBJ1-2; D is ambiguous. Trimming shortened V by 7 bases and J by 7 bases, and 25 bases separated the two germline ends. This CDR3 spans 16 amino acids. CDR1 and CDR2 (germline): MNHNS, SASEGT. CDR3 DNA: TGTGCCAGCAAGATCCCCTGGGCTTCGATACCGCGTGGCTACACCTTC. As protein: CASKIPWASIPRGYTF.

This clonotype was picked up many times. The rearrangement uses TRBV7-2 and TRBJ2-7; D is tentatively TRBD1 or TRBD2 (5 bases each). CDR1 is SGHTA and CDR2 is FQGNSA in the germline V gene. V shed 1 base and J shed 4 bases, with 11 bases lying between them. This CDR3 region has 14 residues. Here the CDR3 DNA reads TGTGCCAGCAGCTTAGGTCGGGGCTTGTACGAGCAGTACGTC. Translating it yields CASSLGRGLYEQYV.

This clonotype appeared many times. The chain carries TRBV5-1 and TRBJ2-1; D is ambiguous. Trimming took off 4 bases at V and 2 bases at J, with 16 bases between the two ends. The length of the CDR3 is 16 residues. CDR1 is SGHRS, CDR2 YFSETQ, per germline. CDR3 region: CASSPLGGATYNEQFF. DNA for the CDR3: TGCGCCAGCAGCCCCCTCGGCGGTGCCACCTACAATGAGCAGTTCTTC.

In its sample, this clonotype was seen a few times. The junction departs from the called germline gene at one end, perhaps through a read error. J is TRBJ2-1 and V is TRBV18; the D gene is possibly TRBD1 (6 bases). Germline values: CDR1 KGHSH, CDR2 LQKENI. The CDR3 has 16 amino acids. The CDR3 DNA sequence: TGTGTCAGCTCACAACCGGGACATGGGAGAAACAATGAGCAGTTCTTC. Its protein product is CVSSQPGHGRNNEQFF.

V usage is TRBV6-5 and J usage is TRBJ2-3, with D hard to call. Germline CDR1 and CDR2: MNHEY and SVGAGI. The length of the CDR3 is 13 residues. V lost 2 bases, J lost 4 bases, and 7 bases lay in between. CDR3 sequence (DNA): TGTGCCAGCAGTTACGGGGTCCCAGATACGCAGTATTTT. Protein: CASSYGVPDTQYF.